Below are 23 T cell receptor beta chains sequenced from a single sample in a study of blood T cell repertoires in COVID-19. Clones were read by immunoSEQ multiplex PCR, and TCRdb kept only the in-frame ones, dropping some. Of more than 110,000 clones in the sample, around 89% were seen once. Sequences were obtained from peripheral blood. The receptors shown here come from a man between 60 and 75 years old with active or convalescent COVID-19.

This chain links TRBV7-2 with TRBJ2-7; 8 bases match TRBD2. The CDR3 is 13 residues long. V was clipped by 1 base and J by 9 bases; unmatched bases: 5. Germline CDR1 SGHTA, CDR2 FQGNSA. The CDR3 spells CASSLDSGKGQYF. CDR3 coding DNA: TGTGCCAGCAGCTTAGATAGCGGGAAGGGGCAGTACTTC.

The rearrangement joins TRBV7-2 to TRBJ2-5, with 9 bases lining up with TRBD2. The CDR3 runs 16 residues. Germline V CDR1 and CDR2: SGHTA, FQGNSA. J was trimmed by 5 bases and V by 0 bases; bases with no gene match: 7. The CDR3 region has the DNA TGTGCCAGCAGCTTAGCTTCCGCGGGAGGGGGGGAGACCCAGTACTTC. This gives the protein CASSLASAGGGETQYF.

This clone was detected only once. The chain is built from TRBV18 and TRBJ2-4, with D maybe TRBD1 (5 bases). Germline lookup yields CDR1 KGHSH and CDR2 LQKENI. The V end lost 2 bases, the J end lost 6 bases, and 14 bases lay between the germline ends. This CDR3 is built from 15 residues. The CDR3 DNA is TGTGCCAGCTCACCAATTGCAGGGTATGGAAACATTCAGTACTTC. Translated: CASSPIAGYGNIQYF.

This chain links TRBV13 with TRBJ2-1; tentatively, D is TRBD1 (5 bases). V lost 5 bases to trimming and J lost 4 bases, with 9 bases between them. Per the germline V gene, CDR1 is PRHDT and CDR2 is FYEKMQ (reference sequence). This CDR3 has 13 amino acids. The CDR3 spells CASSQTGYNEQFF. DNA of the CDR3: TGTGCCAGCAGCCAAACAGGTTACAATGAGCAGTTCTTC.

The chain couples TRBV7-6 to TRBJ2-7, with D maybe TRBD2 (6 bases). The V and J ends lost 4 bases and 5 bases respectively, with 18 bases between them. Germline assignment: CDR1 SGHVS and CDR2 FNYEAQ. This CDR3 is built from 15 residues. CDR3 in amino acids: CASSSRRERRDEQYF. The CDR3 bases are TGTGCCAGCAGCTCTCGCCGGGAGCGACGGGACGAGCAGTACTTC.

A remark on this clone: The junction differs from germline at one of its ends, possibly a read error. The J gene is TRBJ1-2, the V gene TRBV7-9; D is unclear. The CDR3 loop spans 12 amino acids. CDR1 SEHNR and CDR2 FQNEAQ come from the germline V gene (reference sequence). The CDR3 DNA sequence: TGTGCCAGCAGCTTAGAAGGGAGTGGCTGCACCTTC. This sequence encodes CASSLEGSGCTF.

This rearrangement joins TRBV7-2 to TRBJ1-5; TRBD1 matches 7 bases. Germline V gives CDR1 SGHTA, CDR2 FQGNSA. This CDR3 region has 14 residues. V trimming: 5 bases; J trimming: 7 bases; junction bases outside the gene matches: 8. CDR3 in DNA: TGTGCCAGCAGCCCGACAGGGATGAGGCAGCCCCAGCATTTT. Translation: CASSPTGMRQPQHF. Combining the CDR3 with reference TRBV7-2 and TRBJ1-5 gives the whole variable domain GAGVSQSPSNKVTEKGKDVELRCDPISGHTALYWYRQSLGQGLEFLIYFQGNSAPDKSGLPSDRFSAERTGGSVSTLTIQRTQQEDSAVYLCASSPTGMRQPQHFGDGTRLSIL.

The rearrangement links TRBV27 to TRBJ1-5; 8 bases match TRBD1. In germline, CDR1 is MNHEY, CDR2 SMNVEV (reference sequence). This CDR3 is 15 amino acids long. After removal of 2 bases from V and 4 bases from J, the junction contained 4 bases not matched to a gene. This CDR3 is CASSLAGQANQPQHF. CDR3 nucleotides: TGTGCCAGCAGTTTAGCGGGACAGGCTAATCAGCCCCAGCATTTT.

V gene TRBV30 combines with J gene TRBJ2-2; D is perhaps TRBD1 (5 bases). Germline V gene sequence: CDR1 GTSNPN, CDR2 SVGIG (reference sequence). This CDR3 comprises 13 residues. Trimming pared 6 bases from V and 5 bases from J, leaving 13 bases between. CDR3 in DNA: TGTGCCTGCAGACAGAGTCGGACCGGGGAGCTGTTTTTT. The encoded protein is CACRQSRTGELFF.

This sequence joins TRBV6-4 and TRBJ2-7; 7 bases are a match to TRBD2. CDR3 length equals 16 residues. J lost 0 bases, V lost 2 bases, and 7 bases had no gene match. Germline CDR1 is MRHNA and CDR2 is SNTAGT. In nucleotides, the CDR3 is TGTGCCAGCAGTGACCCGACTAGCACCAACTCCTACGAGCAGTACTTC. Translating it yields CASSDPTSTNSYEQYF.

The chain joins TRBV25-1 to TRBJ1-1, with unresolved D. CDR1 MGHDK and CDR2 SYGVNS come from the germline V gene. This CDR3 is 12 amino acids long. Trimming removed 1 base at V and 7 bases at J, with 7 bases between. CDR3 loop: CASSESVGEAFF. Here the CDR3 DNA reads TGTGCCAGCAGTGAATCGGTCGGTGAAGCTTTCTTT.

The rearrangement joins TRBV25-1 to TRBJ1-2; D ambiguous. Germline CDR1 MGHDK, CDR2 SYGVNS. CDR3 length: 13 amino acids. Trimming stripped 4 bases from V and 1 base from J, with 7 bases between. The CDR3 coding sequence is TGTGCCAGCAGTGGAGGAATTAACTATGGCTACACCTTC. Protein sequence: CASSGGINYGYTF.

The chain has TRBV29-1 and TRBJ1-5; D is uncertain. The CDR3 totals 14 residues. The V end lost 4 bases, the J end lost 3 bases, and 13 bases lay between the germline ends. CDR1 is SQVTM, CDR2 ANQGSEA, per germline. CDR3 residues: CSVAPGSYNQPQHF. The CDR3 DNA is TGCAGCGTTGCCCCGGGGTCGTACAATCAGCCCCAGCATTTT. Supplemented by reference TRBV29-1 and TRBJ1-5, the full variable domain reads SAVISQKPSRDICQRGTSLTIQCQVDSQVTMMFWYRQQPGQSLTLIATANQGSEATYESGFVIDKFPISRPNLTFSTLTVSNMSPEDSSIYLCSVAPGSYNQPQHFGDGTRLSIL.

The chain's CDR3 is CASSSGTGFREAFF. In DNA form, the CDR3 reads TGTGCCAGCAGCTCAGGGACAGGGTTCCGGGAAGCTTTCTTT. The chain carries TRBV7-2 and TRBJ1-1; the match to TRBD1 covers 9 bases. Germline assignment: CDR1 SGHTA and CDR2 FQGNSA. This CDR3 contains 14 residues. V gave up 4 bases and J gave up 8 bases; unmatched junction bases: 8.

This clone was seen only a few times. The chain combines TRBV9 with TRBJ2-7; 12 nucleotides match TRBD2. This CDR3 comprises 14 residues. Germline V gives CDR1 SGDLS, CDR2 YYNGEE. After removal of 6 bases from V and 6 bases from J, the junction contained 7 bases not matched to a gene. The CDR3 protein is CASNPTSGGREQYF. The CDR3 DNA follows: TGTGCCAGCAACCCGACTAGCGGGGGCCGCGAGCAGTACTTC.

J is TRBJ2-1 and V is TRBV2; TRBD2 aligns across 10 bases. V lost 4 bases and J lost 6; bases outside the gene matches: 15. The germline V gene encodes CDR1 SNHLY and CDR2 FYNNEI. CDR3 length equals 18 residues. The CDR3 loop is CASSAGQGTGTSVNEQFF. The CDR3 DNA sequence: TGTGCCAGCAGTGCTGGACAGGGCACCGGGACTAGCGTCAATGAGCAGTTCTTC.

The chain employs TRBV6-5 and TRBJ2-7, with a possible D match to TRBD1 (6 bases). V gave up 5 bases and J gave up 2 bases, with 16 bases separating them. This CDR3 has 15 amino acids. Germline V gene data show CDR1 as MNHEY and CDR2 as SVGAGI. CDR3 nucleotides: TGTGCCAGCAGTCAGAAACAGGGTGGGACCTACGAGCAGTACTTC. This codes for CASSQKQGGTYEQYF.

Comments on this clone: Relative to the germline gene, one junction end is altered; a read error may explain this. The chain uses TRBV30 and TRBJ1-5; TRBD1 might be the D (5 bases). Per germline, CDR1 GTSNPN and CDR2 SVGIG (reference sequence). CDR3 length equals 14 residues. The CDR3 region has the DNA TGTGCCTGGAGTCTGGGGCAGGCCAATCGGCCCCAGCATTTT. It yields the protein CAWSLGQANRPQHF. Using reference TRBV30 and TRBJ1-5 for the parts outside the CDR3, the full variable domain is SQTIHQWPATLVQPVGSPLSLECTVEGTSNPNLYWYRQAAGRGLQLLFYSVGIGQISSEVPQNLSASRPQDRQFILSSKKLLLSDSGFYLCAWSLGQANRPQHFGDGTRLSIL.

This clone was recorded a few times. The V and J genes are TRBV4-1 and TRBJ1-3; D is ambiguous. The CDR3 totals 14 residues. V dropped 0 bases and J dropped 4 bases, with 7 bases sitting between them. Germline CDR1 MGHRA, CDR2 YSYEKL. As DNA, the CDR3 is TGCGCCAGCAGCCAAGAGTGGAGGGGAAACACCATATATTTT. Its translation: CASSQEWRGNTIYF.

V usage is TRBV6-2 or TRBV6-3 and J usage is TRBJ1-1; D is undetermined. The CDR3 consists of 12 residues. Germline assignment: CDR1 MNHEY and CDR2 SVGEGT. V dropped 5 bases and J dropped 1 base, with 5 bases sitting between them. The CDR3 region is CASSRRNTEAFF. The DNA of the CDR3 is TGTGCCAGCAGTCGGAGGAACACTGAAGCTTTCTTT.

This clone was found once. The chain employs TRBV19 and TRBJ2-3; possible D gene TRBD1, 6 bases. Germline V gene sequence: CDR1 LNHDA, CDR2 SQIVND (reference sequence). V was shortened by 11 bases and J by 0 bases, with 18 bases between the two germline ends. The CDR3 contains 15 residues. CDR3 region: CASKGEPLSTDTQYF. CDR3 bases: TGTGCCTCAAAGGGGGAGCCCCTGAGCACAGATACGCAGTATTTT.

J is TRBJ2-7 and V is TRBV28; weak D call: TRBD2 (7 bases). Germline V lookup: CDR1 MDHEN, CDR2 SYDVKM. Trimming removed 9 bases from V and 4 bases from J, with 13 bases in between. CDR3 length: 12 amino acids. The DNA for the CDR3 is TGTGCCAGAAAGGGGGGGCCATACGAGCAGTACTTC. Residues: CARKGGPYEQYF.

The chain joins TRBV28 to TRBJ1-2; D possibly corresponds to TRBD1 (5 bases). Between the trimmed V and J ends, which lost 4 bases and 5 bases, there was a span of 11 bases. The CDR3 extends over 13 amino acids. The germline CDR1 and CDR2 sequences are MDHEN and SYDVKM. Here the CDR3 reads CASSSQARYGYTF. The CDR3 DNA reads as TGTGCCAGCAGTTCACAGGCGCGGTATGGCTACACCTTC.